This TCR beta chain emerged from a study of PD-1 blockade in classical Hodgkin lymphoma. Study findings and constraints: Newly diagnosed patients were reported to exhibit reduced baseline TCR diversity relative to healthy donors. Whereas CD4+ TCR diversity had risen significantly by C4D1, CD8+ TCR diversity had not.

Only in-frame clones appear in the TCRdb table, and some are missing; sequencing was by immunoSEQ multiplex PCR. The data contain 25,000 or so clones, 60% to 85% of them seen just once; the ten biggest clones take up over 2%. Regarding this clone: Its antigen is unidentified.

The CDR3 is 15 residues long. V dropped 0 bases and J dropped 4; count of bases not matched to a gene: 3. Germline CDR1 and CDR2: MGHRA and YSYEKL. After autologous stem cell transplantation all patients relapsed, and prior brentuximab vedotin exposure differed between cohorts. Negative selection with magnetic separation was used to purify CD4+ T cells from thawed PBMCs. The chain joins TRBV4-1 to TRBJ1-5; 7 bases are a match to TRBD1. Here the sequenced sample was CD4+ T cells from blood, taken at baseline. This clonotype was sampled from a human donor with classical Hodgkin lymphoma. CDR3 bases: TGCGCCAGCAGCCAAGACGGGACAGAGAATCAGCCCCAGCATTTT. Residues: CASSQDGTENQPQHF.